This T cell receptor beta chain was recovered during a study of blood T cells in healthy people across ages. This CDR3 has 15 amino acids. Germline lookup yields CDR1 SGHTA and CDR2 FQGNSA. V lost 5 bases, J lost 3 bases, and 14 bases lay in between. Together with a sample-barcoded 5' primer, a J-beta primer mix was included in a second PCR lasting about 7 to 11 cycles. From the 5' RACE reads, TCRdb called clonotypes with MiXCR, one entry per CDR3 protein. The top ten hold around 0.75% of the sample, which has 1 million or so distinct CDR3 sequences, around 27% seen once. The same data also went into a second study, on T cells of mothers and their children.

J is TRBJ2-1 and V is TRBV7-2, with D uncertain. The receptor's source is a girl aged 2 to 9 in good health. The sample consisted of blood. The chain's CDR3 is CASSLENSNYNEQFF. CDR3 in DNA: TGTGCCAGCAGCCTCGAGAACAGCAACTACAATGAGCAGTTCTTC.